One and the same sample provided the 15 T cell receptor beta chains below, sequenced in a study of T cells in Graves' hyperthyroidism and ophthalmopathy (dated 2019 in TCRdb). Library preparation was by multiplex PCR. Sequencer: Illumina HiSeq 2000. TCR beta CDR3 regions were amplified from RNA transcripts. The TCR CDR3 was subjected to a first round of RT-PCR using the HTBI primer set and the Qiagen OneStep RT-PCR kit. TCRdb reworked the public reads: Q25 trimming with fastp, MiXCR clone assembly, productive beta chains retained. Under each unique CDR3 protein, matching rows form one entry showing the most common genes and DNA. This sample lists over 350,000 distinct CDR3 sequences; about a fifth were detected once. The ten largest clonotypes hold about 38% of the sample. The sample taken for sequencing was blood. These receptor sequences come from a man between 18 and 35 years old with Graves' ophthalmopathy.

The DNA for the CDR3 is TGTGCCAGCAGCTTCCTAGCGGGGGGGCCAAGCACCGGGGAGCTGTTTTTT. It encodes CASSFLAGGPSTGELFF. The V call is TRBV7-2, the J call TRBJ2-2; 12 bases agree with TRBD2. Unmatched junction bases numbered 6, after V lost 3 bases and J lost 4 bases. The CDR3 has 17 amino acids. Per germline, CDR1 SGHTA and CDR2 FQGNSA. The full variable domain, in which reference TRBV7-2 and TRBJ2-2 provide the parts outside the CDR3, is GAGVSQSPSNKVTEKGKDVELRCDPISGHTALYWYRQSLGQGLEFLIYFQGNSAPDKSGLPSDRFSAERTGGSVSTLTIQRTQQEDSAVYLCASSFLAGGPSTGELFFGEGSRLTVL.

This clonotype showed up many times. The rearrangement joins TRBV12-3 or TRBV12-4 to TRBJ2-3; perhaps TRBD2 as D (6 bases). V shed 11 bases and J shed 2 bases, with 11 bases lying between them. The CDR3 loop spans 12 amino acids. CDR3 region: CACGASTDTQYF. The CDR3 DNA reads TGTGCCTGCGGGGCCTCCACAGATACGCAGTATTTT.

V usage is TRBV5-1 and J usage is TRBJ1-3, with a tentative D call TRBD1 (6 bases). V gave up 5 bases and J gave up 1 base, with 10 bases separating them. The CDR3 sequence is 14 residues long. Per germline, CDR1 SGHRS and CDR2 YFSETQ. The CDR3 nucleotides read TGCGCCAGCAGGTCAGGGGCGTCTGGAAACACCATATATTTT. Amino acid sequence: CASRSGASGNTIYF.

This clonotype appeared a few times. The chain uses TRBV10-3 and TRBJ1-3; D is possibly TRBD1 (5 bases). The CDR3 length is 15 residues. V shed 2 bases and J shed 4 bases, with 12 bases lying between them. Germline CDR1 is ENHRY and CDR2 is SYGVKD. CDR3: CAISEPPGGGNTIYF. CDR3 sequence (DNA): TGTGCCATCAGTGAGCCCCCCGGGGGAGGAAACACCATATATTTT.

This clonotype turned up a few times. The chain uses TRBV6-1 and TRBJ1-6; 10 bases fit TRBD1. V trimming: 6 bases; J trimming: 7 bases; junction bases outside the gene matches: 6. Per germline, CDR1 MNHNS and CDR2 SASEGT. The CDR3 is 15 residues long. CDR3 loop: CASSTGTGVNSPLHF. The DNA of the CDR3 is TGTGCCAGCAGCACCGGGACAGGGGTCAATTCACCCCTCCACTTT.

This clonotype was recorded many times. In nucleotides, the CDR3 is TGTGCCAGCAGGGCCGGGACAGGGTTTTTGGAGCAGTACTTC. This translates into CASRAGTGFLEQYF. V and J are TRBV27 and TRBJ2-7; the match to TRBD1 covers 9 bases. V was pared by 6 bases and J by 7 bases, with 10 bases of the junction left unmatched. From germline, CDR1 is MNHEY and CDR2 SMNVEV (reference sequence). The CDR3 has 14 residues.

V is TRBV27 and J is TRBJ1-6; D remains ambiguous. The CDR3 is made up of 15 amino acids. The germline V gene encodes CDR1 MNHEY and CDR2 SMNVEV (reference sequence). V was pared by 10 bases and J by 5 bases, with 18 bases between. The CDR3 loop is CATRWNSLNNSPLHF. CDR3 coding DNA: TGTGCCACCAGGTGGAACAGTTTAAATAATTCACCCCTCCACTTT.

This clonotype occurred a few times. The CDR3 region is CASRSSTGITYEQYF. The CDR3, as DNA: TGTGCCAGCAGATCCTCAACCGGGATAACCTACGAGCAGTACTTC. The chain couples TRBV6-1 to TRBJ2-7, with D possibly matching TRBD2 (5 bases). The germline gives CDR1 MNHNS, CDR2 SASEGT. V was trimmed by 6 bases and J by 2 bases, leaving 17 bases between them. The CDR3 sequence is 15 residues long.

This clonotype was counted only a few times. V and J are TRBV28 and TRBJ2-4, with TRBD1 matching over 7 bases. The V segment lost 8 bases and the J segment 0 bases; nucleotides outside the gene matches: 16. The CDR3 extends over 18 amino acids. CDR1 and CDR2 (germline): MDHEN, SYDVKM. The CDR3 sequence is CASQTGNRVGIAKNIQYF. CDR3 nucleotide sequence: TGTGCCAGCCAGACAGGGAATCGCGTAGGGATAGCCAAAAACATTCAGTACTTC.

This clonotype was seen a few times. The chain recombines TRBV24-1 with TRBJ2-3; the D gene could be TRBD1 or TRBD2 (5 bases each). Germline V gene sequence: CDR1 KGHDR, CDR2 SFDVKD. The CDR3 extends over 13 amino acids. Between the trimmed V and J ends, which lost 5 bases and 7 bases, there was a span of 12 bases. The CDR3 region is CATSGGGPNTQYF. CDR3 coding DNA: TGTGCCACCAGTGGTGGGGGTCCAAATACGCAGTATTTT.

This clonotype was detected only a few times. V is TRBV20-1 and J is TRBJ1-6; D remains unclear. This CDR3 has 14 amino acids. Germline V gene sequence: CDR1 DFQATT, CDR2 SNEGSKA (reference sequence). Trimming shortened V by 1 base and J by 6 bases, and 10 bases separated the two germline ends. The DNA for the CDR3 is TGCAGTGCTAGAGCAGGAACTAGTAATTCACCCCTCCACTTT. As protein: CSARAGTSNSPLHF.

There are many counts of this clonotype. The chain uses TRBV6-1 and TRBJ1-2; D gene ambiguous. The CDR3 covers 14 residues. Per germline, CDR1 MNHNS and CDR2 SASEGT. V lost 5 bases, J lost 2 bases, and 12 bases lay in between. As DNA, the CDR3 is TGTGCCAGCAGTCCCCTAGGAGAGAACTATGGCTACACCTTC. It specifies CASSPLGENYGYTF.

This clonotype was detected a few times. V is TRBV7-9 and J is TRBJ2-7; possibly TRBD1 or TRBD2 for D (5 bases each). The germline V gene encodes CDR1 SEHNR and CDR2 FQNEAQ (reference sequence). V lost 6 bases and J lost 3, with 12 bases in between. This CDR3 is 13 amino acids long. Here the CDR3 reads CASSSGTYYEQYF. DNA of the CDR3: TGTGCCAGCAGTTCCGGGACCTACTACGAGCAGTACTTC.

This chain uses TRBV30 with TRBJ2-5; 7 positions agree with TRBD1. The V gene end was trimmed by 2 bases and the J gene end by 2 bases; junction bases not matched to a gene: 2. This CDR3 contains 13 residues. Per the germline V gene, CDR1 is GTSNPN and CDR2 is SVGIG (reference sequence). The CDR3 loop reads CAWSPGQQETQYF. The CDR3 DNA is TGTGCCTGGAGTCCGGGACAGCAAGAGACCCAGTACTTC.

Ten or more counts support this clonotype. The V and J genes are TRBV29-1 and TRBJ2-5; the match to TRBD2 covers 12 bases. With 0 bases clipped from V and 5 bases from J, the junction kept 10 bases outside the gene matches. The CDR3 has 17 amino acids. CDR1 and CDR2 from the germline V gene are SQVTM and ANQGSEA. The CDR3 nucleotides read TGCAGCGTTGAAGATTCGGTGCCTAGCGGGGGGGCTGAGACCCAGTACTTC. Protein product: CSVEDSVPSGGAETQYF.